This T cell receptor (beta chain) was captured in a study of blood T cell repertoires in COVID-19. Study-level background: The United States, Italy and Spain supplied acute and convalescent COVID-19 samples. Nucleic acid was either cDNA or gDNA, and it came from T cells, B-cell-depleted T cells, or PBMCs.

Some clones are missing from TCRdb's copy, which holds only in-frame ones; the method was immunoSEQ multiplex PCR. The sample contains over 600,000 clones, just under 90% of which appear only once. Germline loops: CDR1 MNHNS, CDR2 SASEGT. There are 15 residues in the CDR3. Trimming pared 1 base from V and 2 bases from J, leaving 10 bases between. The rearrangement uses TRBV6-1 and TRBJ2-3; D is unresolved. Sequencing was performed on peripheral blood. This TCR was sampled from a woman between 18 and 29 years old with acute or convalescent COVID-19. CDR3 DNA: TGTGCCAGCAGTGAAGGCTCCCAGGACACAGATACGCAGTATTTT. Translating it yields CASSEGSQDTDTQYF.